What follows are 25 T cell receptor beta chains derived from one specimen sequenced in a study of tumour-infiltrating T cells in Burkitt lymphoma. Libraries were prepared by immunoSEQ multiplex PCR; TCRdb keeps only in-frame clonotypes and omits some of them. The profile shows around 7,400 clones, about 69% of them singletons. The material sequenced was tumor tissue. The receptor source for this set is a human donor with diffuse large B-cell lymphoma.

This clone was detected a few times. The chain links TRBV5-6 to TRBJ2-1; possible D gene TRBD2, 7 bases. The V end lost 3 bases, the J end lost 7 bases, and 17 bases lay between the germline ends. Germline V CDR1 and CDR2: SGHDT, YYEEEE. The CDR3 runs 15 residues. The CDR3 bases are TGTGCCAGCAGCTCTGTGGGGGGGGCCAATAATGAGCAGTTCTTC. This codes for CASSSVGGANNEQFF.

This rearrangement joins TRBV7-9 to TRBJ1-6, with D possibly being TRBD1 (5 bases). This CDR3 comprises 13 residues. V lost 4 bases and J 8 bases, leaving 9 bases between the germline ends. CDR1 SEHNR and CDR2 FQNEAQ come from the germline V gene (reference sequence). This chain's CDR3 is CASSSGYDSPLHF. The CDR3 DNA reads TGTGCCAGCAGCTCAGGGTATGATTCACCCCTCCACTTT.

The V call is TRBV4-3, the J call TRBJ2-7; 7 nucleotides agree with TRBD2. The V and J ends lost 1 base and 0 bases, in that order; junction bases with no gene match: 0. The CDR3 is 14 amino acids. Germline V CDR1 and CDR2: LGHNA, YSLEER. The CDR3 DNA reads as TGCGCCAGCAGCCAAGCTAGCGGCTCCTACGAGCAGTACTTC. It yields the protein CASSQASGSYEQYF.

The genes are TRBV2 and TRBJ2-7; maybe TRBD1 (6 bases). V was clipped by 4 bases and J by 0 bases, with 13 bases between them. CDR1 is SNHLY and CDR2 is FYNNEI in the germline V gene. CDR3 length: 15 amino acids. The CDR3 bases are TGTGCCAGCAGTGGACCGGGACACTTCTCCTACGAGCAGTACTTC. This translates into CASSGPGHFSYEQYF.

The CDR3 region is CASSVVPLGANVLTF. In DNA, the CDR3 is TGTGCCAGCAGCGTAGTACCTCTTGGGGCCAACGTCCTGACTTTC. The chain couples TRBV9 to TRBJ2-6; D is unresolved. The ends were cut back, 0 bases at V and 3 bases at J, with 7 bases in the middle. Per the germline V gene, CDR1 is SGDLS and CDR2 is YYNGEE. The CDR3 length is 15 residues.

This clone came up once. This sequence joins TRBV9 and TRBJ2-1; TRBD2 aligns across 8 bases. Germline CDR1 is SGDLS and CDR2 is YYNGEE. The CDR3 covers 13 residues. With 4 bases clipped from V and 9 bases from J, the junction kept 6 bases outside the gene matches. The DNA for the CDR3 is TGTGCCAGCAGCATAGGACTAGCATCTGAGCAGTTCTTC. Protein product: CASSIGLASEQFF.

V usage is TRBV5-8 and J usage is TRBJ1-1; tentatively, D is TRBD1 (5 bases). CDR3 length: 14 residues. Per germline, CDR1 SGHTS and CDR2 YDEGEE. Between the trimmed V and J ends, which lost 5 bases and 5 bases, there was a span of 16 bases. CDR3 coding DNA: TGTGCCAGCAGTCCGACCAGGGCGAGGACTGAAGCTTTCTTT. Its protein product is CASSPTRARTEAFF.

The chain uses TRBV6-5 and TRBJ2-7; D is undetermined. CDR1 is MNHEY, CDR2 SVGAGI, per germline. The length of the CDR3 is 11 residues. Trimming stripped 4 bases from V and 3 bases from J, with 4 bases between. The CDR3 protein is CASSSFYEQYF. The CDR3 nucleotides are TGTGCCAGCAGTTCCTTCTACGAGCAGTACTTC.

J is TRBJ2-5 and V is TRBV10-2; TRBD2 agrees at 10 bases. Germline V gene data show CDR1 as WSHSY and CDR2 as SAAADI. This CDR3 contains 14 residues. V lost 8 bases, J lost 7 bases, and 10 bases stayed unmatched. CDR3 in amino acids: CASGLSGGAGTQYF. The CDR3 DNA reads as TGCGCCAGCGGATTGAGCGGGGGGGCCGGGACCCAGTACTTC.

The count of this clone is one. This chain links TRBV5-6 with TRBJ1-5, with no clear D. The CDR3 consists of 17 residues. Germline V CDR1 and CDR2: SGHDT, YYEEEE. The germline V and J ends were trimmed by 0 bases and 7 bases, with 20 bases remaining between them. CDR3 DNA sequence: TGTGCCAGCAGCTTGGCCTCTAAGCTGGATGGTATGCAGCCCCAGCATTTT. Residues: CASSLASKLDGMQPQHF.

The chain links TRBV5-4 to TRBJ1-2; 7 bases agree with TRBD1. Germline loops: CDR1 SGHNT, CDR2 YYREEE (reference sequence). The ends lost 4 bases at V and 6 bases at J; junction bases unmatched: 9. The CDR3 runs 14 residues. The CDR3: CASSRGTDVNGYTF. CDR3 DNA sequence: TGTGCCAGCAGCAGGGGGACAGACGTCAATGGCTACACCTTC. The variable domain in full, with the rest retrieved from reference TRBV5-4 and TRBJ1-2, is ETGVTQSPTHLIKTRGQQVTLRCSSQSGHNTVSWYQQALGQGPQFIFQYYREEENGRGNFPPRFSGLQFPNYSSELNVNALELDDSALYLCASSRGTDVNGYTFGSGTRLTVV.

V and J are TRBV6-5 and TRBJ1-5; 8 nucleotides line up with TRBD1. With V trimmed by 5 bases and J by 3 bases, 3 bases remained unmatched. The CDR3 is 14 residues long. The germline CDR1 and CDR2 sequences are MNHEY and SVGAGI. CDR3 protein: CASSDRGPNQPQHF. The DNA for the CDR3 is TGTGCCAGCAGTGACAGGGGCCCCAATCAGCCCCAGCATTTT.

The chain is built from TRBV29-1 and TRBJ1-2, with D possibly matching TRBD1 (6 bases). The CDR3 contains 12 residues. CDR1 is SQVTM, CDR2 ANQGSEA, per germline. V lost 4 bases, J lost 4 bases, and 10 bases lay in between. The CDR3 region has the DNA TGCAGCGTTGGGGGGACAAGCTATGGCTACACCTTC. Its translation is CSVGGTSYGYTF.

The gene calls are TRBV5-1 and TRBJ2-5; D is possibly TRBD2 (5 bases). The DNA end favors TRBJ2-7, so the J call may be wrong. Germline V lookup: CDR1 SGHRS, CDR2 YFSETQ. There are 15 residues in the CDR3. CDR3 coding DNA: TGCGCCAGCAGCTTGGAAGGACTGAATATTTACGAGCAGTACTTC. Protein product: CASSLEGLNIYEQYF.

This chain uses TRBV5-1 with TRBJ2-2; D may be TRBD2 (6 bases). Between the trimmed V and J ends, which lost 1 base and 5 bases, there was a span of 18 bases. Per germline, CDR1 SGHRS and CDR2 YFSETQ. This CDR3 spans 17 amino acids. CDR3 in DNA: TGCGCCAGCAGCTTGTTCACCGTCGGGGGTGGTACCGGGGAGCTGTTTTTT. Translating it yields CASSLFTVGGGTGELFF.

J is TRBJ2-2 and V is TRBV9; a weak D match, TRBD2 (5 bases). V was pared by 4 bases and J by 4 bases, with 17 bases between. This CDR3 is built from 16 residues. In germline, CDR1 is SGDLS, CDR2 YYNGEE. The CDR3 DNA sequence: TGTGCCAGCAGCCCCGGAAGAGGGTTCGGCACCGGGGAGCTGTTTTTT. It translates to CASSPGRGFGTGELFF.

J is TRBJ1-4 and V is TRBV29-1, with a tentative D call TRBD1 (5 bases). The CDR3 spans 12 residues. V lost 7 bases and J 5 bases, leaving 11 bases between the germline ends. Germline V gene sequence: CDR1 SQVTM, CDR2 ANQGSEA. The CDR3 region has the DNA TGCAGCGCCGACAGCGCGAATGAAAAACTGTTTTTT. Its translation: CSADSANEKLFF.

This clone has more than one count but fewer than ten. The chain combines TRBV5-6 with TRBJ2-3; 7 nucleotides match TRBD1. The germline V gene encodes CDR1 SGHDT and CDR2 YYEEEE. V dropped 4 bases and J dropped 3; count of bases not matched to a gene: 5. The CDR3 extends over 14 amino acids. The CDR3 protein is CASSHRGRTDTQYF. The CDR3 DNA sequence: TGTGCCAGCAGCCACAGGGGCAGGACAGATACGCAGTATTTT.

On this clone: Mismatch with germline at one junction end may stem from a read error. This specimen includes other DNA sequences encoding the same CDR3. The chain combines TRBV4-1 with TRBJ2-1; the D gene could be TRBD1 or TRBD2 (5 bases each). CDR1 and CDR2 from the germline V gene are MGHRA and YSYEKL. The CDR3 loop spans 17 amino acids. CDR3 DNA: TGCGCTAGCAGCCAAGTTTGGGGGAGTGGGCGCTACAATGAGCAGTTCTTC. Translated: CASSQVWGSGRYNEQFF.

The gene calls are TRBV9 and TRBJ1-2; weak D call: TRBD1 (5 bases). The germline CDR1 and CDR2 sequences are SGDLS and YYNGEE. V was clipped by 4 bases and J by 2 bases, with 21 bases between them. The CDR3 contains 17 residues. CDR3 protein: CASSSAKRWGRNYGYTF. The CDR3 DNA follows: TGTGCCAGCAGCTCAGCCAAGAGGTGGGGCAGAAACTATGGCTACACCTTC.

V is TRBV5-1 and J is TRBJ2-3, with D possibly TRBD1 on 5 matching bases. Trimming removed 2 bases from V and 0 bases from J, with 19 bases in between. The CDR3 covers 18 residues. Germline V CDR1 and CDR2: SGHRS, YFSETQ. For the CDR3, the DNA is TGCGCCAGCAGCTTAATTATTGACAGCTCCTTTAGCACAGATACGCAGTATTTT. Translating gives CASSLIIDSSFSTDTQYF.

The J gene is TRBJ2-1, the V gene TRBV6-1, with D perhaps TRBD1 (5 bases). The CDR3 spans 15 residues. The germline V gene encodes CDR1 MNHNS and CDR2 SASEGT. With 1 base removed from V and 3 bases from J, the gap between germline ends came to 10 bases. The CDR3, as DNA: TGTGCCAGCAGTGAAGTTAGGACATACTACAATGAGCAGTTCTTC. It yields the protein CASSEVRTYYNEQFF.

The rearrangement links TRBV4-1 to TRBJ2-2; D remains ambiguous. This CDR3 region has 16 residues. V was cut by 2 bases and J by 4 bases, with 14 bases left in between. Germline V gene lookup returns CDR1 MGHRA and CDR2 YSYEKL. DNA for the CDR3: TGCGCCAGCAGCCAAAGAATCAAGCGCAGCACCGGGGAGCTGTTTTTT. This gives the protein CASSQRIKRSTGELFF.

This chain uses TRBV9 with TRBJ1-6, with a possible D match to TRBD1 (5 bases). V lost 3 bases and J lost 6, with 7 bases in between. The V gene's germline CDR1 is SGDLS and CDR2 YYNGEE. CDR3 length: 13 amino acids. The CDR3 sequence is CASSAQGNSPLHF. CDR3 bases: TGTGCCAGCAGCGCCCAGGGTAATTCACCCCTCCACTTT.

This clone was detected once. The CDR3 is CASSLRTSLDEQFF. For the CDR3, the DNA is TGTGCCAGCAGCCTACGGACTAGTCTCGATGAGCAGTTCTTC. This rearrangement joins TRBV9 to TRBJ2-1; 7 positions match TRBD2. Germline values: CDR1 SGDLS, CDR2 YYNGEE. J was trimmed by 8 bases and V by 4 bases; bases with no gene match: 9. The CDR3 sequence is 14 residues long.